This T cell receptor (beta chain) was captured by sequencing in a study of T cell changes during pregnancy in multiple sclerosis. CDR3 length: 13 amino acids. Germline V gene sequence: CDR1 MDHEN, CDR2 SYDVKM. V was clipped by 8 bases and J by 3 bases; unmatched bases: 7. Produced via immunoSEQ multiplex PCR; TCRdb's table is partial and in-frame only. The sample shows 55,000 to 75,000 clones, roughly 92% of them seen only once. The clonotype comes from a female donor with multiple sclerosis, enrolled in a pregnancy study. The chain has TRBV28 and TRBJ2-7; 7 bases fit TRBD2. Source: CD8+ T cells from peripheral blood mononuclear cells, taken in the second trimester of pregnancy. CDR3 amino acids: CASGGRIIYEQYF. The CDR3, as DNA: TGTGCCAGCGGCGGGAGAATAATCTACGAGCAGTACTTC.